These 21 T cell receptor beta chains came from one sample sequenced in a study of CD8 T cells in ankylosing spondylitis. TCRdb redid the calling of the 5' RACE reads with MiXCR, one entry per CDR3 protein. The sample records 150,000 to 200,000 distinct CDR3 sequences, around 32% being singletons. Material for sequencing was synovial fluid, either unsorted or a sorted T cell fraction (not recorded which). The receptor source for this set is a male donor with ankylosing spondylitis.

V gene TRBV7-2 combines with J gene TRBJ1-2; 7 nucleotides line up with TRBD1. CDR3 length equals 15 residues. With V trimmed by 2 bases and J by 2 bases, 5 bases remained unmatched. Germline V gives CDR1 SGHTA, CDR2 FQGNSA. CDR3 loop: CASSLTRQGNYGYTF. The CDR3, as DNA: TGTGCCAGCAGCTTAACCAGACAGGGAAACTATGGCTACACCTTC.

This chain joins TRBV7-9 and TRBJ1-4; no firm D call. CDR1 and CDR2 (germline): SEHNR, FQNEAQ (reference sequence). The V end was cut by 5 bases, the J end by 6 bases, with 4 bases between. This CDR3 region has 11 residues. For the CDR3, the DNA is TGTGCCAGCAGCGATTATGAAAAACTGTTTTTT. Translated: CASSDYEKLFF.

This clonotype was counted ten times or more. The chain links TRBV18 to TRBJ2-7; D is unresolved. Germline lookup yields CDR1 KGHSH and CDR2 LQKENI. The CDR3 contains 13 residues. Between the trimmed V and J ends, which lost 3 bases and 6 bases, there was a span of 12 bases. Here the CDR3 reads CASSPTQASEQYF. Written as DNA, the CDR3 is TGTGCCAGCTCACCGACGCAAGCTTCCGAGCAGTACTTC.

CDR3 protein: CASSQAEGGYTF. For the CDR3, the DNA is TGTGCCAGCAGCCAAGCTGAGGGAGGCTACACCTTC. This rearrangement joins TRBV3-1 to TRBJ1-2; no clear D gene. Trimming took 1 base from V and 8 from J, leaving 8 bases between them. The CDR3 consists of 12 residues. From germline, CDR1 is LGHDT and CDR2 YNNKEL (reference sequence).

V usage is TRBV30 and J usage is TRBJ1-2; a possible D gene is TRBD1 (5 bases). Germline CDR1 reads GTSNPN; CDR2 reads SVGIG (reference sequence). V lost 5 bases and J lost 5, with 9 bases in between. This CDR3 region has 11 residues. The CDR3 DNA reads as TGTGCCTGGGGCGAGGGGTATGGCTACACCTTC. It yields the protein CAWGEGYGYTF.

The genes are TRBV28 and TRBJ1-2; D is perhaps TRBD1 (6 bases). Looked up from germline, CDR1 is MDHEN and CDR2 is SYDVKM. The CDR3 has 16 residues. V lost 4 bases and J 4 bases, leaving 19 bases between the germline ends. The CDR3 spells CASSSGGDNPPYGYTF. Written as DNA, the CDR3 is TGTGCCAGCAGTTCCGGGGGGGACAACCCCCCCTATGGCTACACCTTC.

V and J are TRBV3-1 and TRBJ1-3; TRBD1 matches 7 bases. Trimming removed 2 bases from V and 4 bases from J; junction bases left unmatched: 5. This CDR3 comprises 15 residues. Germline V CDR1 and CDR2: LGHDT, YNNKEL (reference sequence). CDR3 nucleotides: TGTGCCAGCAGCCAAAATGGCAGGGGGGGAAACACCATATATTTT. The encoded protein is CASSQNGRGGNTIYF.

The chain combines TRBV20-1 with TRBJ2-5; a weak D match, TRBD2 (5 bases). The germline V gene has CDR1 DFQATT and CDR2 SNEGSKA (reference sequence). There are 12 residues in the CDR3. Trimming shortened V by 1 base and J by 5 bases, and 8 bases separated the two germline ends. CDR3: CSARAPGETQYF. The CDR3 region has the DNA TGCAGTGCTAGAGCCCCGGGGGAGACCCAGTACTTC.

This chain joins TRBV12-3 or TRBV12-4 and TRBJ2-3, with D perhaps assigned TRBD1 or TRBD2 (6 bases each). Trimming cost V 6 bases and J 2 bases, with 15 bases left between them. The CDR3 runs to 15 residues. The CDR3 loop reads CASRPGGPSTDTQYF. The CDR3, as DNA: TGTGCCAGCAGACCCGGGGGCCCTTCCACAGATACGCAGTATTTT.

This clonotype has only a few counts. The rearrangement links TRBV20-1 to TRBJ2-3; D uncertain. V lost 3 bases and J lost 5, with 12 bases in between. Germline values: CDR1 DFQATT, CDR2 SNEGSKA (reference sequence). The CDR3 totals 13 residues. As DNA, the CDR3 is TGCAGTGCTAGGGTGGTAGCCGGAGATACGCAGTATTTT. It yields the protein CSARVVAGDTQYF.

This clonotype was seen just once. This chain links TRBV2 with TRBJ1-4; TRBD1 agrees at 7 bases. CDR3 length: 16 residues. CDR1 is SNHLY and CDR2 is FYNNEI in the germline V gene. V was pared by 3 bases and J by 4 bases, with 8 bases of the junction left unmatched. This CDR3 is CASSDARGQNNEKLFF. The CDR3 nucleotides are TGTGCCAGCAGTGATGCAAGGGGACAGAATAATGAAAAACTGTTTTTT.

A few counts support this clonotype. The chain recombines TRBV6-1 with TRBJ2-5, with 8 positions matching TRBD2. The CDR3 consists of 14 residues. The germline gives CDR1 MNHNS, CDR2 SASEGT. Unmatched junction bases numbered 5, after V lost 7 bases and J lost 1 base. The CDR3 spells CASKISGAQETQYF. In nucleotides, the CDR3 is TGTGCCAGCAAGATTAGCGGGGCCCAAGAGACCCAGTACTTC.

This rearrangement joins TRBV7-3 to TRBJ1-1; D perhaps matches TRBD1 (5 bases). Trimming shortened V by 3 bases and J by 5 bases, and 13 bases separated the two germline ends. The germline V gene encodes CDR1 SGHTA and CDR2 FQGTGA. The CDR3 has 14 amino acids. Here the CDR3 reads CASSLESGRTEAFF. CDR3 in DNA: TGTGCCAGCAGCTTGGAGTCAGGGAGGACTGAAGCTTTCTTT. The variable domain in full, completed from reference TRBV7-3 and TRBJ1-1, reads GAGVSQTPSNKVTEKGKYVELRCDPISGHTALYWYRQSLGQGPEFLIYFQGTGAADDSGLPNDRFFAVRPEGSVSTLKIQRTERGDSAVYLCASSLESGRTEAFFGQGTRLTVV.

In this sample, this clonotype is medium-sized. The V gene is TRBV12-3 or TRBV12-4, the J gene TRBJ2-2; 8 nucleotides agree with TRBD1. This CDR3 spans 15 amino acids. The trim removed 2 bases at V and 5 bases at J, leaving 4 bases unmatched. Here the CDR3 DNA reads TGTGCCAGCAGTTTAACAGGGGGGATAACCGGGGAGCTGTTTTTT. This encodes CASSLTGGITGELFF.

Ten or more counts support this clonotype. This sequence joins TRBV20-1 and TRBJ2-3, with 7 nucleotides matching TRBD2. CDR3 length equals 15 residues. The germline gives CDR1 DFQATT, CDR2 SNEGSKA (reference sequence). V shed 0 bases, J shed 5 bases, and the junction held 8 bases outside the gene matches. CDR3 bases: TGCAGTGCTAGAGATCCAACTAGCGTGGAAGATACGCAGTATTTT. The encoded protein is CSARDPTSVEDTQYF.

The chain recombines TRBV6-5 with TRBJ2-5; perhaps TRBD1 as D (6 bases). The CDR3 runs to 15 residues. Germline V lookup: CDR1 MNHEY, CDR2 SVGAGI. The germline V and J ends were trimmed by 2 bases and 5 bases, with 15 bases remaining between them. The CDR3 DNA is TGTGCCAGCAGTTACCGAAGACAGGCGGCGGAGACCCAGTACTTC. Its protein is CASSYRRQAAETQYF.

This clonotype was counted at least ten times. This sequence joins TRBV6-1 and TRBJ2-1; no firm D call. Germline CDR1 MNHNS, CDR2 SASEGT. V was trimmed by 7 bases and J by 6 bases, leaving 13 bases between them. CDR3 length: 13 amino acids. The CDR3 is CASKGSGANEQFF. DNA of the CDR3: TGTGCCAGCAAGGGCAGTGGAGCCAATGAGCAGTTCTTC.

The sample holds many counts of this clonotype. J is TRBJ2-5 and V is TRBV28, with 9 bases identical to TRBD2. The V gene end was trimmed by 6 bases and the J gene end by 5 bases; junction bases not matched to a gene: 10. The CDR3 sequence is 15 residues long. The germline gives CDR1 MDHEN, CDR2 SYDVKM. CDR3 DNA: TGTGCCAGCAGGGCGGCGGGAGGGCCAGAGGAGACCCAGTACTTC. Its translation is CASRAAGGPEETQYF.

This clonotype appeared a few times. The V call is TRBV11-2, the J call TRBJ1-4; a weak D match, TRBD1 (5 bases). V lost 5 bases and J 5 bases, leaving 12 bases between the germline ends. Germline V gene sequence: CDR1 SGHAT, CDR2 FQNNGV. The CDR3 length is 14 residues. Written as DNA, the CDR3 is TGTGCCAGCAGCCCGAGTCCAGGGAATGAAAAACTGTTTTTT. Its protein product is CASSPSPGNEKLFF. The entire variable domain, with the rest obtained from reference TRBV11-2 and TRBJ1-4, is as follows: EAGVAQSPRYKIIEKRQSVAFWCNPISGHATLYWYQQILGQGPKLLIQFQNNGVVDDSQLPKDRFSAERLKGVDSTLKIQPAKLEDSAVYLCASSPSPGNEKLFFGSGTQLSVL.

This clonotype was detected only once. The rearrangement links TRBV10-3 to TRBJ2-1; D is perhaps TRBD1 or TRBD2 (5 bases each). The CDR3 length is 17 residues. The V end was cut by 1 base, the J end by 8 bases, with 21 bases between. Germline V lookup: CDR1 ENHRY, CDR2 SYGVKD. CDR3 sequence reads: CAISEWLGTSAGDEQFF. The CDR3, as DNA: TGTGCCATCAGTGAGTGGTTGGGGACCTCCGCTGGGGATGAGCAGTTCTTC.

This clonotype was seen only once. The gene calls are TRBV7-2 and TRBJ1-1, with D possibly TRBD1 on 5 matching bases. The V end was cut by 4 bases, the J end by 4 bases, with 13 bases between. This CDR3 spans 14 amino acids. CDR1 is SGHTA and CDR2 is FQGNSA in the germline V gene. CDR3 in amino acids: CASSSAGGTTEAFF. Written as DNA, the CDR3 is TGTGCCAGCAGCTCAGCCGGGGGGACCACTGAAGCTTTCTTT.